These 20 T cell receptor beta chains were sequenced from one sample in a study of shared clonotypes between healthy human individuals. Here immunoSEQ multiplex PCR was the method, and the copy in TCRdb shows in-frame clones only, minus some. The sample includes around 95,000 clones, approximately 44% seen only once; the top ten take over 13%. Sequenced sample: PBMCs. The receptors derive from a woman aged 35 to 49 in good health. Some clones in this sample may be carry-over from other donors' samples.

V is TRBV19 and J is TRBJ2-5; 9 nucleotides match TRBD1. The CDR3 totals 12 residues. Germline lookup yields CDR1 LNHDA and CDR2 SQIVND (reference sequence). J gave up 6 bases and V 9 bases, and 5 bases lay outside the gene matches. CDR3 sequence: CASTDRGKTQYF. The DNA of the CDR3 is TGTGCCAGCACGGACAGGGGAAAGACCCAGTACTTC.

The CDR3 reads CASRFRVKETQYF. As DNA, the CDR3 is TGTGCCAGCAGGTTCCGGGTGAAAGAGACCCAGTACTTC. The gene calls are TRBV28 and TRBJ2-5, with D uncertain. Trimming stripped 6 bases from V and 3 bases from J, with 11 bases between. CDR1 and CDR2 from the germline V gene are MDHEN and SYDVKM. The CDR3 length is 13 residues.

This chain uses TRBV18 with TRBJ2-7; 13 bases line up with TRBD2. The junction had 4 bases not matched to a gene; V was cut back by 2 bases and J by 6 bases. CDR1 is KGHSH, CDR2 LQKENI, per germline. The CDR3 has 15 residues. CDR3 sequence: CASSPWTSGSAEQYF. CDR3 in DNA: TGTGCCAGCTCACCATGGACTAGCGGGAGTGCCGAGCAGTACTTC.

Details on this clone: One end of the junction fails to match germline, which may point to a read error. This rearrangement joins TRBV5-3 to TRBJ2-7; no firm D call. Being an ORF, TRBV5-3 has a function that is uncertain. This CDR3 comprises 13 residues. Written as DNA, the CDR3 is TGTGCCAGCAGCTTCTCAGGAGAGTACGAGCAGTACTTC. Translation gives CASSFSGEYEQYF.

This clone occurred many times. V gene TRBV5-1 combines with J gene TRBJ2-2; D is unresolved. Germline CDR1 reads SGHRS; CDR2 reads YFSETQ. This CDR3 has 15 residues. The V gene lost 3 bases and the J gene lost 0 bases, with 9 bases spanning the gap. The CDR3 DNA follows: TGCGCCAGCAGCTCAACTACCGCGAACACCGGGGAGCTGTTTTTT. As protein: CASSSTTANTGELFF.

On this clone: Since a much larger clone is just one base distant, this may be a read error. Additional DNA sequences in this sample encode the identical CDR3. The chain joins TRBV7-2 to TRBJ1-2; no clear D. The V end was cut by 5 bases, the J end by 8 bases, with 9 bases between. This CDR3 is built from 11 residues. Per germline, CDR1 SGHTA and CDR2 FQGNSA. The CDR3, as DNA: TGTGCCAGCAGCGATACCTCGGGCTACACCTTC. Amino acids: CASSDTSGYTF.

This clone was seen repeatedly, ten times or more. This chain uses TRBV9 with TRBJ2-1; TRBD2 matches 7 bases. CDR3 length: 15 amino acids. CDR1 is SGDLS, CDR2 YYNGEE, per germline. The V and J ends lost 0 bases and 12 bases, in that order; junction bases with no gene match: 12. CDR3 coding DNA: TGTGCCAGCAGCGTAGGGGCCGGGAGGTCCAAGGGGCAGTTCTTC. Protein product: CASSVGAGRSKGQFF. The complete variable domain, with remaining parts taken from reference TRBV9 and TRBJ2-1, reads DSGVTQTPKHLITATGQRVTLRCSPRSGDLSVYWYQQSLDQGLQFLIQYYNGEERAKGNILERFSAQQFPDLHSELNLSSLELGDSALYFCASSVGAGRSKGQFFGPGTRLTVL.

This clone was counted a few times. The chain is built from TRBV6-6 and TRBJ1-1; D is possibly TRBD1 (5 bases). V was pared by 0 bases and J by 7 bases, with 9 bases between. The CDR3 extends over 13 amino acids. CDR1 and CDR2 from the germline V gene are MNHNY and SVGAGI (reference sequence). CDR3 in DNA: TGTGCCAGCAGTTACTCCGGGCAGGGTGAAGCTTTCTTT. It specifies CASSYSGQGEAFF.

This chain connects TRBV29-1 to TRBJ2-5, with D maybe TRBD1 (6 bases). Trimming removed 7 bases from V and 5 bases from J, with 20 bases in between. The CDR3 extends over 14 amino acids. The V gene's germline CDR1 is SQVTM and CDR2 ANQGSEA. The CDR3 DNA reads TGCAGCGCCACACAGGGTTTGGGTGGGGAGACCCAGTACTTC. As protein: CSATQGLGGETQYF.

At least ten counts were recorded for this clone. The chain couples TRBV2 to TRBJ2-5; 8 bases map to TRBD2. With the DNA end fitting TRBJ2-7 better, the J assignment may be wrong. The CDR3 covers 15 residues. Germline lookup yields CDR1 SNHLY and CDR2 FYNNEI. CDR3 DNA sequence: TGTGCCAGCAGTGACGTCACTAGCGGCTCCTACGAGCAGTACTTC. Translation gives CASSDVTSGSYEQYF.

This chain joins TRBV28 and TRBJ1-1; possibly TRBD1 for D (6 bases). V was cut by 11 bases and J by 1 base, with 14 bases left in between. The CDR3 covers 13 residues. Germline CDR1 is MDHEN and CDR2 is SYDVKM. CDR3 coding DNA: TGTGCCTCCCTCAGGGGCGCGAACACTGAAGCTTTCTTT. Translating it yields CASLRGANTEAFF.

This chain connects TRBV28 to TRBJ1-3; D not certain. Germline V gene lookup returns CDR1 MDHEN and CDR2 SYDVKM. V shed 7 bases and J shed 0 bases, with 10 bases lying between them. CDR3 length: 14 residues. For the CDR3, the DNA is TGTGCCAGCACAGCAGGCATCTCTGGAAACACCATATATTTT. As protein: CASTAGISGNTIYF.

This clone was counted once. The chain's CDR3 is CASRRQGPLEQYF. Here the CDR3 DNA reads TGCGCCAGCAGACGACAGGGCCCTTTGGAGCAGTACTTC. This chain joins TRBV23-1 and TRBJ2-5, with 7 nucleotides matching TRBD1. TRBV23-1 is noted as an ORF with a role that remains uncertain. CDR3 length: 13 amino acids. With 6 bases clipped from V and 11 bases from J, the junction kept 12 bases outside the gene matches.

This chain links TRBV6-5 with TRBJ2-1; D remains ambiguous. V lost 0 bases and J 9 bases, leaving 15 bases between the germline ends. The CDR3 loop spans 15 amino acids. Germline V gene lookup returns CDR1 MNHEY and CDR2 SVGAGI. CDR3 region: CASSYSIASRGEQFF. The CDR3 nucleotides are TGTGCCAGCAGTTACTCGATCGCGTCTCGCGGTGAGCAGTTCTTC.

This clone was detected ten times or more. The chain combines TRBV4-3 with TRBJ2-2, with TRBD2 matching 10 bases. The germline gives CDR1 LGHNA, CDR2 YSLEER. There are 16 residues in the CDR3. V trimming: 7 bases; J trimming: 4 bases; junction bases outside the gene matches: 9. CDR3: CASTPKSGRATGELFF. The CDR3 DNA reads TGCGCCAGCACCCCCAAGAGCGGGAGGGCCACCGGGGAGCTGTTTTTT.

The genes are TRBV28 and TRBJ1-5, with D unclear. The V end lost 6 bases, the J end lost 2 bases, and 14 bases lay between the germline ends. The CDR3 is 15 amino acids. Germline V gives CDR1 MDHEN, CDR2 SYDVKM. The CDR3: CASRVVGGGNQPQHF. The CDR3 coding sequence is TGTGCCAGCAGGGTGGTGGGTGGTGGCAATCAGCCCCAGCATTTT.

In the case of this clone: Sequence at one end of the junction differs from germline and may be a read error. The gene calls are TRBV10-3 and TRBJ2-5; no definite D call. The DNA matches TRBJ2-7 better at its end, which makes the J call doubtful. This CDR3 spans 12 amino acids. CDR1 is ENHRY and CDR2 is SYGVKD in the germline V gene. As DNA, the CDR3 is TGTGCCACCAGTGTCGTCCCTTTCGAGCAGTACTTC. It translates to CATSVVPFEQYF.

To note about this clone: A single base separates this from a much larger clone, so it may be a read error. No DNA is shown, since the ends of the CDR3 on it are uncertain; the CDR3 is the one TCRdb lists. Other DNA sequences from this sample encode an identical CDR3 as well. CDR3 loop: CSVVGQGNTEAFF. V usage is TRBV29-1 and J usage is TRBJ1-1; TRBD1 is taken as the D call from the table, unchecked against the DNA. Germline V lookup: CDR1 SQVTM, CDR2 ANQGSEA. The CDR3 sequence runs 13 residues, both termini included.

This clone has only a few counts. This rearrangement joins TRBV5-1 to TRBJ1-2; no firm D call. CDR1 and CDR2 from the germline V gene are SGHRS and YFSETQ. Trimming stripped 0 bases from V and 5 bases from J, with 8 bases between. There are 13 residues in the CDR3. CDR3: CASSLGPKYGYTF. The DNA for the CDR3 is TGCGCCAGCAGCTTGGGACCGAAATATGGCTACACCTTC.

This clone was counted a few times. The rearrangement links TRBV25-1 to TRBJ2-2, with D perhaps TRBD2 (6 bases). CDR1 MGHDK and CDR2 SYGVNS come from the germline V gene. Trimming shortened V by 0 bases and J by 6 bases, and 11 bases separated the two germline ends. The length of the CDR3 is 15 residues. This CDR3 reads CASSEYRGGSGELFF. For the CDR3, the DNA is TGTGCCAGCAGTGAATATCGGGGAGGCTCCGGGGAGCTGTTTTTT.